The subject of this entry is one T cell receptor beta chain. No antigen is known for it. This may come from a read error, since a much larger clone is one base off. CDR3 length: 15 residues. V lost 1 base, J lost 5 bases, and 12 bases lay in between. In germline, CDR1 is SEHNR, CDR2 FQNEAQ (reference sequence). There were TCR beta CDR3 regions amplified from RNA transcripts. The HTBI primer set drove a first-round RT-PCR of the TCR CDR3. TCRdb redid the calling of the multiplex PCR reads with MiXCR, one entry per CDR3 protein. The sample lists around 600,000 distinct CDR3 sequences, about 14% occurring once. This entry is derived from a study of T cells in Graves' hyperthyroidism and ophthalmopathy. Study-level points and caveats: Most thyroid clonotypes expanded above 0.001 were also detected in blood.

This chain links TRBV7-9 with TRBJ2-1; perhaps TRBD2 as D (6 bases). This TCR came from a woman aged 45-65 years with Graves' ophthalmopathy. The material sequenced was blood. The CDR3 bases are TGTGCCAGCAGCTTAGAACTAGCCGACGACAATGAGCAGTTCTTC. Protein sequence: CASSLELADDNEQFF.